The entry below gives a single T cell receptor (beta chain) sequence along with its context. Donors gave approximately 9.9 milliliters of peripheral blood apiece. Using a J-beta primer mix together with a sample-barcoded 5' primer, a second PCR was run for about 7 to 12 cycles. TCRdb reanalysed the 5' RACE reads using MiXCR and keeps one entry per CDR3 protein. The table records 780,000 or so distinct CDR3 sequences, roughly 53% of them present only once. Losses at the gene ends were 4 bases for V and 0 bases for J; bases not matched to a gene: 4. CDR3 size: 14 residues. Germline V gene data show CDR1 as GTSNPN and CDR2 as SVGIG (reference sequence). This sample stems from a study of blood T cells in healthy people across ages.

Sequencing was performed on blood. This chain uses TRBV30 with TRBJ1-1, with 8 nucleotides matching TRBD1. This TCR derives from a man older than 75 in good health. The CDR3, as DNA: TGTGCCTGGAAAGGGACAGGCATGAACACTGAAGCTTTCTTT. Translation gives CAWKGTGMNTEAFF.